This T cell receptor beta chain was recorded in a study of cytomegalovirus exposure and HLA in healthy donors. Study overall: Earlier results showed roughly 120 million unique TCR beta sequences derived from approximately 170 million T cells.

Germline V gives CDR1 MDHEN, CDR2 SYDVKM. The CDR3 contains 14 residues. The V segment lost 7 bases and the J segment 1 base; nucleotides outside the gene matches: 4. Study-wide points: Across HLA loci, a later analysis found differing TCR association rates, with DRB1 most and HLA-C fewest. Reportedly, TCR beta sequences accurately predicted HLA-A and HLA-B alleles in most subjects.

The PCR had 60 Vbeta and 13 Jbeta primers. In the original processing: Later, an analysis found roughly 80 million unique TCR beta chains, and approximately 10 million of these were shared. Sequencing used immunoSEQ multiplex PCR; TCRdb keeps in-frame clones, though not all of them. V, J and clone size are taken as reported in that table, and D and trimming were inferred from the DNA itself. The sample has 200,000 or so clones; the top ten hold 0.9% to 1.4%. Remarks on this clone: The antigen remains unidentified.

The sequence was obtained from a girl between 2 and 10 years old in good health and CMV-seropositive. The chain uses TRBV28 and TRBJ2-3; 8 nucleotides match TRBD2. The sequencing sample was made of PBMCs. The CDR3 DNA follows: TGTGCCAGCATCTCAGCGGGAGGCACAGATACGCAGTATTTT. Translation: CASISAGGTDTQYF.